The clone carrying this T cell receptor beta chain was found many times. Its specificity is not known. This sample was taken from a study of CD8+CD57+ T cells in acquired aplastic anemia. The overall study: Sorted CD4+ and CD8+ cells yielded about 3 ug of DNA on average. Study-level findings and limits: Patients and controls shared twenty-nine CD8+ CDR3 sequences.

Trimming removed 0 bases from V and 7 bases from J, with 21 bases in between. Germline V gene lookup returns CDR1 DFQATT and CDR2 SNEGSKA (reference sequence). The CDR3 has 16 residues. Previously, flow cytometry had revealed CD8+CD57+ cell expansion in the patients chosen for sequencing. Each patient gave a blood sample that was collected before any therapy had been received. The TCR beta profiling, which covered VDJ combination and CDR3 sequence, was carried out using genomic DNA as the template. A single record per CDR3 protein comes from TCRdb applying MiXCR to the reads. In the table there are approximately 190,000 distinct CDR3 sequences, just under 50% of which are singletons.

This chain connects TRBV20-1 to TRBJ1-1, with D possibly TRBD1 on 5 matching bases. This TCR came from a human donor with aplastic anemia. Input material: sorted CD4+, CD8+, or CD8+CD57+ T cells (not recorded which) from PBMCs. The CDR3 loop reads CSARDLRGPKAGEAFF. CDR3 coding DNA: TGCAGTGCTAGAGATCTTAGGGGCCCGAAAGCCGGTGAAGCTTTCTTT.